This T cell receptor (beta chain) was sequenced for a study of CXCR3-negative and CXCR3-positive naive CD8 T cells. The CDR3 extends over 14 amino acids. Germline CDR1 is SGHDT and CDR2 is YYEEEE. Sorts that each held a few hundred thousand cells were run in triplicate for every CD8+ T cell subset. Researchers prepared the TRB cDNA libraries using 5' RACE with UMI labels. TCRdb reprocessed the 5' RACE reads, keeping one entry per CDR3 protein, no DNA. Its table lists about 130,000 distinct CDR3 sequences. Sequenced sample: naive CXCR3- CD8+ T cells from blood. Subset given: CD45RO-CCR7+CD27+CD95- naive CD8+ T cells lacking CXCR3 (TNR3-). This chain links TRBV5-6 with TRBJ2-2; the D call from TCRdb, TRBD1, cannot be confirmed without DNA. This clonotype originated in a human donor in good health. Some clones in this sample may be carry-over from other donors' samples. The CDR3: CASSSGLPGGELFF.